The present T cell receptor beta chain was sequenced within a study of metastatic and nonmetastatic thyroid tumors. Overall study context: Samples came from malignant and benign thyroid patients, and repertoires were compared across blood and tumor or nodule tissue.

The sample holds a few counts of this clone. What it binds is unknown. With MiXCR, TCRdb called clones anew from the PCR reads. The sample carries about 12,000 clones, 25% to 40% recorded once. Points from the study as a whole: A significant increase in TCR beta diversity was reportedly seen in malignant thyroid tumors relative to benign nodules, in blood and tumor.

Before thyroid surgery, none of the patients had received any treatment. The CDR3 runs to 14 residues. V was clipped by 7 bases and J by 8 bases, with 20 bases between them. Germline-derived CDR1 and CDR2 are MNHNS and SASEGT. The sequenced sample consisted of tumor tissue. The receptor comes from a female donor with papillary thyroid cancer or a benign thyroid nodule (not recorded which). Some clones in this sample may be carry-over from other donors' samples. This chain links TRBV6-1 with TRBJ1-2; the D gene is possibly TRBD1 (6 bases). CDR3: CASTSGVGARGYTF. CDR3 in DNA: TGTGCCAGCACCTCCGGGGTGGGGGCGCGCGGCTACACCTTC.